The next 25 T cell receptor beta chains were all read from a single sample in a study of T-cell memory formation after mild COVID-19. TCRdb independently ran MiXCR on the 5' RACE reads; one entry per CDR3 protein. The repertoire has over 300,000 distinct CDR3 sequences, 20% to 25% of them found once; the top ten carry around 20%. Sequenced sample: PBMCs or a T cell subset sorted from them (not recorded which). All receptors come from a man aged 18 to 30 who had mild COVID-19 (a few samples of this study predate the infection). Cell type and time point are not known.

Remarks on this clonotype: An end of the junction does not agree with germline; a read error may underlie this. The chain joins TRBV7-3 to TRBJ1-4; 7 nucleotides agree with TRBD1. The CDR3 runs to 15 residues. CDR1 is SGHTA and CDR2 is FQGTGA in the germline V gene. The CDR3 reads CASSVTGATNEKLFF. In DNA, the CDR3 is TGTGCCAGCAGCGTAACAGGGGCGACTAATGAAAAACTGTTTTTT.

The chain links TRBV15 to TRBJ2-2; TRBD1 aligns across 7 bases. Trimming removed 8 bases from V and 0 bases from J; junction bases left unmatched: 6. The germline V gene has CDR1 LNHNV and CDR2 YYDKDF (reference sequence). The CDR3 consists of 15 residues. CDR3 coding DNA: TGTGCCACCGATACGGGACAGCCGAACACCGGGGAGCTGTTTTTT. It yields the protein CATDTGQPNTGELFF. Full variable domain (missing parts from reference TRBV15 and TRBJ2-2): DAMVIQNPRYQVTQFGKPVTLSCSQTLNHNVMYWYQQKSSQAPKLLFHYYDKDFNNEADTPDNFQSRRPNTSFCFLDIRSPGLGDTAMYLCATDTGQPNTGELFFGEGSRLTVL.

This clonotype was counted a few times. The V call is TRBV20-1, the J call TRBJ1-1, with a weak D call TRBD1 (6 bases). This CDR3 region has 15 residues. From germline, CDR1 is DFQATT and CDR2 SNEGSKA (reference sequence). V was clipped by 6 bases and J by 5 bases, with 22 bases between them. CDR3 coding DNA: TGCAGTGCCCGCCCGGCGCGGGGGCTTTGGACTGAAGCTTTCTTT. Its protein product is CSARPARGLWTEAFF.

The table lists this clonotype with a few counts. The chain recombines TRBV24-1 with TRBJ2-2, with a weak D call TRBD1 (6 bases). This CDR3 spans 14 amino acids. The V end lost 5 bases, the J end lost 2 bases, and 8 bases lay between the germline ends. Per the germline V gene, CDR1 is KGHDR and CDR2 is SFDVKD. The CDR3 DNA reads TGTGCCACCAGTGGGGGACATAACACCGGGGAGCTGTTTTTT. Amino acid sequence: CATSGGHNTGELFF.

In its sample, this clonotype ranks as medium-sized. This chain links TRBV7-3 with TRBJ2-5; 8 positions match TRBD2. V lost 5 bases to trimming and J lost 5 bases; unmatched junction nucleotides: 7. The germline V gene encodes CDR1 SGHTA and CDR2 FQGTGA. CDR3 size: 14 residues. The CDR3 DNA is TGTGCCAGCAGCCCGGGGGGGCCCTTGGAGACCCAGTACTTC. Protein sequence: CASSPGGPLETQYF.

The V call is TRBV7-7, the J call TRBJ2-5; D assignment may be TRBD1 or TRBD2 (5 bases each). Germline loops: CDR1 SSHAT, CDR2 FNYEAQ (reference sequence). The CDR3 spans 15 residues. V lost 5 bases, J lost 2 bases, and 15 bases lay in between. The CDR3 loop reads CASSLLDGAQETQYF. CDR3 in DNA: TGTGCCAGCAGCCTACTTGACGGGGCACAAGAGACCCAGTACTTC.

This clonotype was seen a few times. V and J are TRBV20-1 and TRBJ1-6; perhaps TRBD1 as D (5 bases). This CDR3 has 14 residues. The V gene's germline CDR1 is DFQATT and CDR2 SNEGSKA (reference sequence). V was shortened by 6 bases and J by 2 bases, with 11 bases between the two germline ends. The CDR3 reads CSARQPAYNSPLHF. In DNA form, the CDR3 reads TGCAGTGCCCGACAGCCAGCCTATAATTCACCCCTCCACTTT.

This chain connects TRBV29-1 to TRBJ2-7, with a weak D call TRBD2 (6 bases). Trimming cost V 3 bases and J 2 bases, with 11 bases left between them. CDR3 size: 13 residues. The V gene's germline CDR1 is SQVTM and CDR2 ANQGSEA. The chain's CDR3 is CSVDAEGAYEQYF. The CDR3 DNA reads TGCAGCGTTGACGCGGAGGGTGCCTACGAGCAGTACTTC.

In its sample, this clonotype was seen a few times. J is TRBJ2-5 and V is TRBV4-2; 8 bases are a match to TRBD1. This CDR3 region has 14 residues. V shed 1 base, J shed 5 bases, and the junction held 3 bases outside the gene matches. The germline CDR1 and CDR2 sequences are LGHNA and YNFKEQ. CDR3 region: CASSQGQGRETQYF. The CDR3 bases are TGTGCCAGCAGCCAAGGACAGGGGCGGGAGACCCAGTACTTC.

The table lists this clonotype with a count of one. CDR3 nucleotide sequence: TGTGCCAGCAGCTTAGTCAGCCTAGCGGGCTCCTACGAGCAGTACTTC. Translated, it gives CASSLVSLAGSYEQYF. This chain joins TRBV7-9 and TRBJ2-7, with 8 bases identical to TRBD2. The V segment lost 1 base and the J segment 0 bases; nucleotides outside the gene matches: 5. Germline CDR1 and CDR2: SEHNR and FQNEAQ (reference sequence). There are 16 residues in the CDR3. The whole variable domain, remainder taken from reference TRBV7-9 and TRBJ2-7, is DTGVSQNPRHKITKRGQNVTFRCDPISEHNRLYWYRQTLGQGPEFLTYFQNEAQLEKSRLLSDRFSAERPKGSFSTLEIQRTEQGDSAMYLCASSLVSLAGSYEQYFGPGTRLTVT.

The rearrangement uses TRBV27 and TRBJ2-1; TRBD1 matches at 8 bases. The CDR3 runs 16 residues. V shed 3 bases, J shed 3 bases, and the junction held 7 bases outside the gene matches. Germline V gene sequence: CDR1 MNHEY, CDR2 SMNVEV (reference sequence). The DNA for the CDR3 is TGTGCCAGCAGTTTGGTCGGGACAGGAGACTACAATGAGCAGTTCTTC. Its translation is CASSLVGTGDYNEQFF.

This clonotype appeared a few times. The V and J genes are TRBV5-1 and TRBJ1-4; the D gene is possibly TRBD1 (5 bases). The CDR3 is 14 residues long. Germline V CDR1 and CDR2: SGHRS, YFSETQ. Trimming stripped 1 base from V and 6 bases from J, with 10 bases between. The CDR3 nucleotides are TGCGCCAGCAGCTTGCCAGGGCCGGATGAAAAACTGTTTTTT. It encodes CASSLPGPDEKLFF.

The rearrangement joins TRBV20-1 to TRBJ2-7; 10 positions match TRBD2. V was clipped by 4 bases and J by 7 bases; unmatched bases: 7. The length of the CDR3 is 13 residues. Germline CDR1 and CDR2: DFQATT and SNEGSKA (reference sequence). CDR3 sequence reads: CSAKRGGLGEQYV. The CDR3 bases are TGCAGTGCTAAGCGGGGGGGCCTGGGGGAGCAGTACGTC.

The V call is TRBV25-1, the J call TRBJ2-7; weak D call: TRBD2 (5 bases). Trimming took 4 bases from V and 4 from J, leaving 5 bases between them. The V gene's germline CDR1 is MGHDK and CDR2 SYGVNS. This CDR3 contains 11 residues. The CDR3 spells CASSAGYEQYF. In nucleotides, the CDR3 is TGTGCCAGCAGTGCGGGGTACGAGCAGTACTTC.

This clonotype was counted a few times. The V gene is TRBV2, the J gene TRBJ2-2; no clear D gene. Trimming took off 4 bases at V and 12 bases at J, with 12 bases between the two ends. The CDR3 has 12 amino acids. Germline assignment: CDR1 SNHLY and CDR2 FYNNEI. CDR3 region: CASSVGKGKLFF. The CDR3 bases are TGTGCCAGCAGTGTAGGGAAAGGGAAGCTGTTTTTT. Variable domain in full (rest from reference TRBV2 and TRBJ2-2): EPEVTQTPSHQVTQMGQEVILRCVPISNHLYFYWYRQILGQKVEFLVSFYNNEISEKSEIFDDQFSVERPDGSNFTLKIRSTKLEDSAMYFCASSVGKGKLFFGEGSRLTVL.

This clonotype was found a few times. In DNA form, the CDR3 reads TGTGCCAGCAGCTTAGTGACCGGCACTGAAGCTTTCTTT. Its protein product is CASSLVTGTEAFF. The genes are TRBV7-2 and TRBJ1-1, with D uncertain. The CDR3 contains 13 residues. V was pared by 1 base and J by 4 bases, with 7 bases between. Germline CDR1 SGHTA, CDR2 FQGNSA.

The chain has TRBV4-1 and TRBJ2-2; TRBD1 matches at 8 bases. The CDR3 totals 17 residues. CDR1 MGHRA and CDR2 YSYEKL come from the germline V gene. J was trimmed by 0 bases and V by 0 bases; bases with no gene match: 3. CDR3 nucleotides: TGCGCCAGCAGCCAAGAGGGGACAGGACCGAACACCGGGGAGCTGTTTTTT. Translated, it gives CASSQEGTGPNTGELFF.

This clonotype was recorded a few times. The gene calls are TRBV5-5 and TRBJ2-2; the match to TRBD2 covers 8 bases. The CDR3 extends over 17 amino acids. Germline values: CDR1 SGHKS, CDR2 YYEKEE (reference sequence). With 4 bases clipped from V and 7 bases from J, the junction kept 15 bases outside the gene matches. CDR3 residues: CASSPGPGESGSGELFF. The CDR3 nucleotides are TGTGCCAGCAGCCCTGGGCCAGGGGAGAGCGGGAGCGGGGAGCTGTTTTTT.

This clonotype was counted between two and nine times. The genes are TRBV5-1 and TRBJ2-7, with 9 bases aligning to TRBD1. The CDR3 sequence is 15 residues long. Germline V gene data show CDR1 as SGHRS and CDR2 as YFSETQ. The junction had 8 bases not matched to a gene; V was cut back by 3 bases and J by 4 bases. DNA of the CDR3: TGCGCCAGCAGCTGGAGGGGGACAGGGAATTACGAGCAGTACTTC. The encoded protein is CASSWRGTGNYEQYF.

This clonotype has a handful of counts. The V gene is TRBV10-2, the J gene TRBJ2-2; 13 positions agree with TRBD2. The germline CDR1 and CDR2 sequences are WSHSY and SAAADI. J lost 6 bases, V lost 3 bases, and 4 bases had no gene match. There are 16 residues in the CDR3. In DNA, the CDR3 is TGCGCCAGCAGTGACACTAGCGGGGGGGTGGCCGGGGAGCTGTTTTTT. Protein sequence: CASSDTSGGVAGELFF.

This clonotype was seen many times. CDR3 sequence: CASSLTGGKHNEQFF. Here the CDR3 DNA reads TGTGCCAGCAGTTTAACGGGGGGTAAACACAATGAGCAGTTCTTC. This chain connects TRBV12-3 or TRBV12-4 to TRBJ2-1; 7 bases are a match to TRBD2. The CDR3 has 15 amino acids. Trimming at V came to 2 bases and at J to 5 bases, leaving 6 bases not matched to a gene.

V gene TRBV7-3 combines with J gene TRBJ2-5, with 8 bases fitting TRBD2. CDR1 is SGHTA and CDR2 is FQGTGA in the germline V gene. This CDR3 is 14 amino acids long. V lost 5 bases and J lost 5; bases outside the gene matches: 7. CDR3 coding DNA: TGTGCCAGCAGCCCCCAGCGGGGGTACGAGACCCAGTACTTC. Protein sequence: CASSPQRGYETQYF.

This clonotype was seen only a few times. J is TRBJ1-5 and V is TRBV3-1; D ambiguous. With 1 base removed from V and 9 bases from J, the gap between germline ends came to 7 bases. Germline CDR1 is LGHDT and CDR2 is YNNKEL (reference sequence). The CDR3 loop spans 12 amino acids. CDR3 in amino acids: CASSQAAGPQHF. CDR3 sequence (DNA): TGTGCCAGCAGCCAAGCGGCGGGGCCCCAGCATTTT.

This clonotype was observed at least ten times. This chain connects TRBV5-1 to TRBJ2-2; D remains ambiguous. V was cut by 3 bases and J by 1 base, with 1 base left in between. Germline CDR1 and CDR2: SGHRS and YFSETQ. The CDR3 is 12 amino acids. The CDR3 sequence is CASSWNTGELFF. CDR3 nucleotide sequence: TGCGCCAGCAGCTGGAACACCGGGGAGCTGTTTTTT.

V is TRBV29-1 and J is TRBJ2-4; D could derive from TRBD1 or TRBD2 (6 bases each). The CDR3 length is 13 residues. Germline values: CDR1 SQVTM, CDR2 ANQGSEA. Trimming stripped 4 bases from V and 8 bases from J, with 15 bases between. This CDR3 reads CSVGRGPSDIQYF. The CDR3 DNA reads TGCAGCGTTGGACGGGGGCCTTCAGACATTCAGTACTTC.